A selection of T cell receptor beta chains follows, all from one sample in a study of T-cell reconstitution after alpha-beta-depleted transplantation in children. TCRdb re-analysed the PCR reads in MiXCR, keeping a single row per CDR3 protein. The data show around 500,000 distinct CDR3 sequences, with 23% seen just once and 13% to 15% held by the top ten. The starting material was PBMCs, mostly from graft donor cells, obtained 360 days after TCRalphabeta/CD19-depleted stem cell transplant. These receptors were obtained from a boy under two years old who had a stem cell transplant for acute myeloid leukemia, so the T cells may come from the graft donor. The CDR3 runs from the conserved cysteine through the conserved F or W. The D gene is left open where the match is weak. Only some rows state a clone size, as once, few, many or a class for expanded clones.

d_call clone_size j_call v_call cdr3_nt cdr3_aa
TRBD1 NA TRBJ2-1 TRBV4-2 TGTGCCATCAGCCGTGGGACAGCCAATGAGCAGTTCTTC CAISRGTANEQFF
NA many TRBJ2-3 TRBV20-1 TGCAGTGCTGTCGTTTTTGGGGCTAGCCACGTCGGGGATACGCAGTATTTT CSAVVFGASHVGDTQYF
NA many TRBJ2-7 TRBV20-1 TGCAGTGCTAGAGATCTCCACTTGCGGAATGGCGAGCAGTACTTC CSARDLHLRNGEQYF
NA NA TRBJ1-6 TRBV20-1 TGCAGTGCTAGACGGGAGGGGATAAATTCACCCCTCCACTTT CSARREGINSPLHF
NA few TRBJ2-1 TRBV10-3 TGTGCCATCCGGCGACTCCTCCCTCCTGAGCAGTTCTTC CAIRRLLPPEQFF
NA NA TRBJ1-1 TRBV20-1 TGCAGTGCGAGGACCCCGAGGACTGAAGCTTTCTTT CSARTPRTEAFF
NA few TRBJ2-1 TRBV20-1 TGCAGTGCCGTAGGTGCGTCCTACAATGAGCAGTTCTTC CSAVGASYNEQFF
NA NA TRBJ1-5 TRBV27 TGTGCCAGCAGTTTTCGGTCCGACTACAATCAGCCCCAGCATTTT CASSFRSDYNQPQHF
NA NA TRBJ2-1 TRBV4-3 TGCGCCAGCAGCCAAGATAGGACGGGGTGGTACAATGAGCAGTTCTTC CASSQDRTGWYNEQFF
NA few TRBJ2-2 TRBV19 TGTGCCAGTAACCCGGACTTACTAAACACCGGGGAGCTGTTTTTT CASNPDLLNTGELFF
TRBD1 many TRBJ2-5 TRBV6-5 TGTGCCAGCAGTTACCAGGGGGCTCGGGAGACCCAGTACTTC CASSYQGARETQYF
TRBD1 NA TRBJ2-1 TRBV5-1 TGCGCCAGCAGCTCCAACCGGGACAGGGGGGGCAATGAGCAGTTCTTC CASSSNRDRGGNEQFF
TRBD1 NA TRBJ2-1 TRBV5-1 TGCGCCAGCAGCGGCGGGACAGGTGATCTCTCCTACAATGAGCAGTTCTTC CASSGGTGDLSYNEQFF
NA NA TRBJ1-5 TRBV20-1 TGCAGTGTGGACGGGCCCGGGAACAATCAGCCCCAGCATTTT CSVDGPGNNQPQHF
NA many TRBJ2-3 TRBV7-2 TGTGCCAGCAGCTCAAGGTCCGGGGCAGATACGCAGTATTTT CASSSRSGADTQYF
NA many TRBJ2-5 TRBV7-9 TGTGCCAGCAGCTTATGGCAGCCGCAAGAGACCCAGTACTTC CASSLWQPQETQYF
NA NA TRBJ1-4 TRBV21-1 TGTGCCAGCAGCAGGGTACGGGTTAATGAAAAACTGTTTTTT CASSRVRVNEKLFF
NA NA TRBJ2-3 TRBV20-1 TGCAGTGCTAGAGAGGAAGCTAGCACAGATACGCAGTATTTT CSAREEASTDTQYF
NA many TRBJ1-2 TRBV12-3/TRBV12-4 TGTGCCAGCAGTTCGACAGGCTATGGCTACACCTTC CASSSTGYGYTF
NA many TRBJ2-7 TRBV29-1 TGCAGCGTGCGGACAGAGTCGGAATACGAGCAGTACTTC CSVRTESEYEQYF
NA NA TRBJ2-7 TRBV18 TGTGCCAGCTCACCACAAGCACAGGGACGGTTTGACGAGCAGTACTTC CASSPQAQGRFDEQYF
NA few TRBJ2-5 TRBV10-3 TGTGCCATCAGCGAGCCGGATCAGGAGAAGGGGGAGACCCAGTACTTC CAISEPDQEKGETQYF
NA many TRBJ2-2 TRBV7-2 TGTGCCACCCCTAGCATCGAGGGGGGGGAGCTGTTTTTT CATPSIEGGELFF
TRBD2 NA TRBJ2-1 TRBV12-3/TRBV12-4 TGTGCCAGCATCCAAGGCGGGGGGCTCGCCTACAATGAGCAGTTCTTC CASIQGGGLAYNEQFF
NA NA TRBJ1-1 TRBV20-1 TGCAGTGCTATCTTCTTAGGGGGGTTTGAAGCTTTCTTT CSAIFLGGFEAFF
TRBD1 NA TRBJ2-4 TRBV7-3 TGTGCCAGCAGCTTGCGAGGACAGGGCCCCCAAAACATTCAGTACTTC CASSLRGQGPQNIQYF
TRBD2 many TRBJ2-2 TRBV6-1 TGTGCCAGCAGTACCGGACTAGCGGACACCGGGGAGCTGTTTTTT CASSTGLADTGELFF
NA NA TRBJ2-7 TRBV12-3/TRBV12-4 TGTGCCAGCAGTTTTGGAGGATCCCACGAGCAGTACTTC CASSFGGSHEQYF
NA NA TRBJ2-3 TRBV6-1 TGTGCCAGCACCTCAACGGCCCCCTACACAGATACGCAGTATTTT CASTSTAPYTDTQYF
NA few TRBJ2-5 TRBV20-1 TGCAGTGCTCAGGTGACAGAAGAGACCCAGTACTTC CSAQVTEETQYF
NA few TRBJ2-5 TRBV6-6 TGTGCCAGCAGTCCGCCCCCCCCAGAGACCCAGTACTTC CASSPPPPETQYF
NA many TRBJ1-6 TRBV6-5 TGTGCCAGCAGTTACTCGAGGGACACTCGAACGCCCCTCCACTTT CASSYSRDTRTPLHF
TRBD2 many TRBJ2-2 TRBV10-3 TGTGCCATCAGTGAACAACTAGCGGGGGGGCTGAACACCGGGGAGCTGTTTTTT CAISEQLAGGLNTGELFF
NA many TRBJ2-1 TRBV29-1 TGCAGCGTTGGGGCCCCACAGTTCTTC CSVGAPQFF
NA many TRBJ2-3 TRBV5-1 TGCGCCAGCAATCTTGCGGGGGCTAGCACAGATACGCAGTATTTT CASNLAGASTDTQYF
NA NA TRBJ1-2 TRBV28 TGTGCCAGCAGTTTATGGGACAGTAACTATGGCTACACCTTC CASSLWDSNYGYTF
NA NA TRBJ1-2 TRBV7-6 TGTGCCAGCAGCGCAACAGGGTTCGGCTACACCTTC CASSATGFGYTF
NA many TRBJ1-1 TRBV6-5 TGTGCCAGCAGTCCCGGACAGAGGAACACTGAAGCTTTCTTT CASSPGQRNTEAFF
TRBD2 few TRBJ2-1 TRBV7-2 TGTGCCAGCAGCAACCCTAGGACTAGCGGTTACAATGAGCAGTTCTTC CASSNPRTSGYNEQFF
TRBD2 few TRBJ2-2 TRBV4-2 TGTGCCAGCAGCCCCCAGCCCGCGACTAGCGGGGGGGCCGGGGAGCTGTTTTTT CASSPQPATSGGAGELFF
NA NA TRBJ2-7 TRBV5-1 TGCGCCAGCGCCCAGGCTGCCGACGAGCAGTACTTC CASAQAADEQYF
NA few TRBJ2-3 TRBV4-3 TGCGCCAGCAGCCAAGATAGGAGCGCAGATACGCAGTATTTT CASSQDRSADTQYF
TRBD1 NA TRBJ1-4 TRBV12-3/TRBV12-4 TGTGCCAGCAGCCAGAACCGAGCAGGGGGCCTTGAAAAACTGTTTTTT CASSQNRAGGLEKLFF
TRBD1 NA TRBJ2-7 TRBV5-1 TGCGCCAGCAGCCCAGGGACAGGGGTGGCCTACGAGCAGTACTTC CASSPGTGVAYEQYF
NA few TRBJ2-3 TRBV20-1 TGCAGTGCCGCCAAATCGGTAGGGGCCGATACGCAGTATTTT CSAAKSVGADTQYF
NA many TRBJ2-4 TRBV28 TGTGCCAGCAGCCTACCCTCCGGGGGCGAGGACATTCAGTACTTC CASSLPSGGEDIQYF
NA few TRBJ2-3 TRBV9 TGTGCCAGCAGCCCACCTTTCGAGGGGGAGTTTACAGATACGCAGTATTTT CASSPPFEGEFTDTQYF
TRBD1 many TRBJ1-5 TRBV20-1 TGCAGTGCTAGAGTAGGGACAGGGACGGGTCAGCCCCAGCATTTT CSARVGTGTGQPQHF
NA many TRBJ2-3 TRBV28 TGTGCCAGCAGGACACGAGACACAGATACGCAGTATTTT CASRTRDTDTQYF